These 9 T cell receptor beta chains were sequenced from one sample in a study of cytomegalovirus exposure and HLA in healthy donors. Repertoires were generated with immunoSEQ multiplex PCR, while TCRdb's copy carries only in-frame clones and drops some. The table records over 120,000 clones, 80% to 90% of them present only once. Material: PBMCs. The origin of the receptors is a woman aged 18-30 years in good health and CMV-seropositive.

This clone came up once. The chain has TRBV6-1 and TRBJ1-6, with TRBD1 as a possible D gene (5 bases). Germline CDR1 MNHNS, CDR2 SASEGT. This CDR3 has 16 amino acids. V was cut by 2 bases and J by 7 bases, with 15 bases left in between. CDR3 amino acids: CASSELLTGTNSPLHF. In DNA form, the CDR3 reads TGTGCCAGCAGTGAACTGTTAACAGGAACGAATTCACCCCTCCACTTT.

V usage is TRBV7-9 and J usage is TRBJ1-1; D is possibly TRBD1 (6 bases). Trimming pared 5 bases from V and 11 bases from J, leaving 15 bases between. The germline V gene has CDR1 SEHNR and CDR2 FQNEAQ (reference sequence). This CDR3 contains 12 residues. Written as DNA, the CDR3 is TGTGCCAGCAGCCCTCAGGACCAGGGGGCTTTCTTT. It is translated as CASSPQDQGAFF.

CDR3 residues: CASSDAGLNYGYTF. The CDR3 nucleotides are TGTGCCAGCAGTGACGCAGGACTTAACTATGGCTACACCTTC. The rearrangement uses TRBV2 and TRBJ1-2; D gene uncertain. Trimming removed 3 bases from V and 1 base from J, with 9 bases in between. The length of the CDR3 is 14 residues. Germline V CDR1 and CDR2: SNHLY, FYNNEI.

The chain combines TRBV2 with TRBJ1-6, with D perhaps matching TRBD1 (6 bases). The CDR3 has 14 amino acids. V was cut by 7 bases and J by 7 bases, with 14 bases left in between. The germline CDR1 and CDR2 sequences are SNHLY and FYNNEI. The CDR3 region is CASIGTPLNSPLHF. The CDR3 coding sequence is TGTGCCAGCATCGGGACACCGTTAAATTCACCCCTCCACTTT. The whole variable domain, filled in from reference TRBV2 and TRBJ1-6, reads EPEVTQTPSHQVTQMGQEVILRCVPISNHLYFYWYRQILGQKVEFLVSFYNNEISEKSEIFDDQFSVERPDGSNFTLKIRSTKLEDSAMYFCASIGTPLNSPLHFGNGTRLTVT.

The chain joins TRBV29-1 to TRBJ2-1; TRBD1 might be the D (6 bases). The CDR3 sequence is 12 residues long. CDR1 SQVTM and CDR2 ANQGSEA come from the germline V gene. Trimming stripped 4 bases from V and 3 bases from J, with 7 bases between. The CDR3 sequence: CSVADSYNEQFF. CDR3 bases: TGCAGCGTTGCGGACAGCTACAATGAGCAGTTCTTC.

The V gene is TRBV7-8, the J gene TRBJ1-2, with D perhaps matching TRBD1 (5 bases). The germline V gene encodes CDR1 SGHVS and CDR2 FQNEAQ. The CDR3 contains 12 residues. Trimming pared 8 bases from V and 8 bases from J, leaving 15 bases between. Here the CDR3 reads CASSRGAEGYTF. In nucleotides, the CDR3 is TGTGCCAGCTCTAGGGGCGCGGAGGGCTACACCTTC.

The chain combines TRBV19 with TRBJ1-2, with D perhaps TRBD1 (5 bases). Trimming took 4 bases from V and 4 from J, leaving 16 bases between them. The germline V gene has CDR1 LNHDA and CDR2 SQIVND (reference sequence). The CDR3 runs 15 residues. In nucleotides, the CDR3 is TGTGCCAGTAGTACCCGGACACCACCGACCTATGGCTACACCTTC. Amino acid sequence: CASSTRTPPTYGYTF.

The J gene is TRBJ1-1, the V gene TRBV5-1; the D is unclear. Germline CDR1 reads SGHRS; CDR2 reads YFSETQ. V was clipped by 0 bases and J by 5 bases, with 11 bases between them. The CDR3 has 14 amino acids. This chain's CDR3 is CASSLVGLETEAFF. The CDR3 nucleotides are TGCGCCAGCAGCTTGGTTGGGTTGGAGACTGAAGCTTTCTTT.

This clone was picked up one time. The CDR3 bases are TGTGCCTGGAGCGGGGGGACCTCCTACAATGAGCAGTTCTTC. Encoded protein: CAWSGGTSYNEQFF. The chain carries TRBV30 and TRBJ2-1; 7 nucleotides match TRBD2. The CDR3 sequence is 14 residues long. Germline V gene lookup returns CDR1 GTSNPN and CDR2 SVGIG (reference sequence). V dropped 3 bases and J dropped 0; count of bases not matched to a gene: 2. Filled out from reference TRBV30 and TRBJ2-1, the complete variable domain reads SQTIHQWPATLVQPVGSPLSLECTVEGTSNPNLYWYRQAAGRGLQLLFYSVGIGQISSEVPQNLSASRPQDRQFILSSKKLLLSDSGFYLCAWSGGTSYNEQFFGPGTRLTVL.